Included here is one TCR beta chain sequence, with context. Its antigen is currently unknown. This sample was included in a study of cytomegalovirus exposure and HLA in healthy donors. Study conclusions and caveats: Under in vitro conditions, three CMV-associated chains were confirmed as specific for CMV antigens. Association of a missense DCLRE1C variant with TCR beta V- and J-gene trimming was reported in a later analysis. Per a prior analysis, the majority of TCR beta V segments were productive roughly 87% or roughly 30% of the time.

Primers for the PCR totalled 60 Vbeta and 13 Jbeta. Sequencing was performed with immunoSEQ multiplex PCR; in TCRdb, only in-frame clones are kept and a portion is missing. The sample holds about 120,000 clones; 80% are singletons and the top ten take 8.5% to 10%. The TCR originated in a female donor in good health and CMV-seropositive. Specimen: PBMCs.

As DNA, the CDR3 is TGTGCCAGCAGTGCGACAGGGGGCGAGTTTGGCTACACCTTC. Amino acid sequence: CASSATGGEFGYTF. This rearrangement joins TRBV2 to TRBJ1-2; 10 bases agree with TRBD1. This CDR3 is built from 14 residues. Germline CDR1 and CDR2: SNHLY and FYNNEI. V gave up 4 bases and J gave up 7 bases; unmatched junction bases: 6.